In this sample, the clone carrying this T cell receptor (beta chain) turned up a few times. The antigen is undetermined. TCRdb re-derived calls from the RT-PCR reads in MiXCR, one entry per CDR3 protein. Among hundreds of thousands of distinct CDR3 sequences listed, over 9.5% were seen once. This entry is derived from a study of response to subunit inactivated influenza vaccine. Study-level findings and limits: A suggestion made by the authors is that each seasonal influenza vaccination recruits few new T cells.

The CDR3 loop spans 16 amino acids. The germline CDR1 and CDR2 sequences are SEHNR and FQNEAQ (reference sequence). Trimming stripped 2 bases from V and 6 bases from J, with 16 bases between. The starting material was PBMCs from blood, obtained 40 to 50 days after vaccination. The sequence came from a man aged 50 to 60 who received an inactivated influenza vaccine. V is TRBV7-9 and J is TRBJ1-4; weak D call: TRBD1 (5 bases). The DNA of the CDR3 is TGTGCCAGCAGCTTAAATCTTAGACAGCGAGATGAAAAACTGTTTTTT. As protein: CASSLNLRQRDEKLFF.